This TCR beta chain was identified during a study of shared clonotypes between healthy human individuals. Overall study context: The study used three CD4 naive, three CD4 memory, two CD8 naive and one CD8 memory plate per donor.

CD4+ cell separation produced CD45RA+ naive and CD45RA-negative memory subsets. Notes on this clone: Its antigen is as yet unknown.

The data were produced by immunoSEQ multiplex PCR, yet TCRdb's version contains in-frame clones alone and is incomplete. Among 2,500,000 or so clones listed, 90% to 95% were seen once. Study-level findings and limits: In contrast to clonotypes shared by all four donors, non-shared clonotypes had lower generation probabilities. A handful of donors showed sharing of approximately 5% of naive CD4 clonotypes.

Between the trimmed V and J ends, which lost 0 bases and 7 bases, there was a span of 17 bases. The CDR3 is 16 residues long. Germline V lookup: CDR1 SGHRS, CDR2 YFSETQ. The TCR was taken from a man in his late teens or twenties in good health. Some clones in this sample may be carry-over from other donors' samples. This rearrangement joins TRBV5-1 to TRBJ2-1, with a possible D match to TRBD2 (6 bases). Sequencing input: naive CD4+ T cells from PBMCs. Subset given: CD45RA+ positively selected. The CDR3 DNA sequence: TGCGCCAGCAGCTTGGGGCTTGGGCCCCGGGGGAATGAGCAGTTCTTC. As protein: CASSLGLGPRGNEQFF.